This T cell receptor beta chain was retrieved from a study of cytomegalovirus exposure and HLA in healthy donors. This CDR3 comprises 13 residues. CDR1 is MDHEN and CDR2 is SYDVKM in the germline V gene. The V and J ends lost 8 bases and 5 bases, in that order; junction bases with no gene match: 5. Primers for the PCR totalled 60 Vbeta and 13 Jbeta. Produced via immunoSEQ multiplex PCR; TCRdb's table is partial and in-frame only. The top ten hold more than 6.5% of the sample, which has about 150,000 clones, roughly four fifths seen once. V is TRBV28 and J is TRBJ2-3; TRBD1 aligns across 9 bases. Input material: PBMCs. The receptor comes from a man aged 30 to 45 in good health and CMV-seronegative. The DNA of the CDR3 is TGTGCCAGCGATGGACAGGGGAGAGATACGCAGTATTTT. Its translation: CASDGQGRDTQYF.